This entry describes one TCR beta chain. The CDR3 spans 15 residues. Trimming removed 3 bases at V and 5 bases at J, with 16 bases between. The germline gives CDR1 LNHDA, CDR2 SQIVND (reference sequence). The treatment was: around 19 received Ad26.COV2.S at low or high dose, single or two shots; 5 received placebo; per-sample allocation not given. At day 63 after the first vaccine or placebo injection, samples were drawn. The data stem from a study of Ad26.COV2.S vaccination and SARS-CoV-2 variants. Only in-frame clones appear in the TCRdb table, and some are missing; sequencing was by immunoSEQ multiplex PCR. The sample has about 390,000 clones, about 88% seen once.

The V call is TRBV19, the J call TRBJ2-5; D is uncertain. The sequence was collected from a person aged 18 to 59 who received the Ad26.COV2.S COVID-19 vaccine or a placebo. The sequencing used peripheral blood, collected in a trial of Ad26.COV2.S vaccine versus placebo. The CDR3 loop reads CASSIFPQGMETQYF. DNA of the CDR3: TGTGCCAGTAGTATCTTTCCTCAAGGAATGGAGACCCAGTACTTC.